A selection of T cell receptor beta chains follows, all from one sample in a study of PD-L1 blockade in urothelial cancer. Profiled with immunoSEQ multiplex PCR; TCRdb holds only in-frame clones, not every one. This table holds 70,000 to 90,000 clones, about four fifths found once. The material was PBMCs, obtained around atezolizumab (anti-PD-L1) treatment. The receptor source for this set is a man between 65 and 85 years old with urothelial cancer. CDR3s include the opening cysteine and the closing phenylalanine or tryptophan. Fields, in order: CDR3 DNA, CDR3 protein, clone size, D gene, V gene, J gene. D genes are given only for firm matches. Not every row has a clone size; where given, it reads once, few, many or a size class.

CDR3nt: TGCGCCAGCAGCACGACTACTAGCGGGGGGACCCGACAGTACTTC; CDR3aa: CASSTTTSGGTRQYF; abundance: .; d_gene: TRBD2; v_gene: TRBV5-1; j_gene: TRBJ2-5
CDR3nt: TGTGCTAGTGGCCGTGGACAGGACACTGAAGCTTTCTTT; CDR3aa: CASGRGQDTEAFF; abundance: .; d_gene: TRBD1; v_gene: TRBV12-5; j_gene: TRBJ1-1
CDR3nt: TGCGCCAGCAGGTTGAGTGGGGCAGCGGGAGTTACCTACGAGCAGTACTTC; CDR3aa: CASRLSGAAGVTYEQYF; abundance: .; d_gene: TRBD2; v_gene: TRBV5-1; j_gene: TRBJ2-7
CDR3nt: TGTGCCAGTAGGGATAGGACTAGCGGGAGTATGGAGCAGTTCTTC; CDR3aa: CASRDRTSGSMEQFF; abundance: .; d_gene: TRBD2; v_gene: TRBV19; j_gene: TRBJ2-1
CDR3nt: TGTGCCAGCAGCTTAGCGGACAGGGACGCCGGGGAGCTGTTTTTT; CDR3aa: CASSLADRDAGELFF; abundance: .; d_gene: TRBD1; v_gene: TRBV7-2; j_gene: TRBJ2-2
CDR3nt: TGTGCCAGCAGCAAAACCTTACAGGGGATAGCTTTCTTT; CDR3aa: CASSKTLQGIAFF; abundance: many; d_gene: TRBD1; v_gene: TRBV11-2; j_gene: TRBJ1-1
CDR3nt: TGCGCCAGCAGCTTGGAGGGGGTCACAGATACGCAGTATTTT; CDR3aa: CASSLEGVTDTQYF; abundance: .; d_gene: .; v_gene: TRBV5-1; j_gene: TRBJ2-3
CDR3nt: TGTGCCATCAGGTTTAGCGGGGGGGCCCAGGAGCAGTTCTTC; CDR3aa: CAIRFSGGAQEQFF; abundance: .; d_gene: TRBD2; v_gene: TRBV10-3; j_gene: TRBJ2-1
CDR3nt: TGCGCCAGCAGTGAGTCGGCAGGTAACTCCTACGAGCAGTACTTC; CDR3aa: CASSESAGNSYEQYF; abundance: once; d_gene: .; v_gene: TRBV10-2; j_gene: TRBJ2-7
CDR3nt: TGTGCCAGTAGTAGGGGACAGGGACGCAATCAGCCCCAGCATTTT; CDR3aa: CASSRGQGRNQPQHF; abundance: .; d_gene: TRBD1; v_gene: TRBV19; j_gene: TRBJ1-5
CDR3nt: TGTGCCAGTACCCTGACCGGGACTAGCTCCTACAATGAGCAGTTCTTC; CDR3aa: CASTLTGTSSYNEQFF; abundance: .; d_gene: TRBD2; v_gene: TRBV19; j_gene: TRBJ2-1
CDR3nt: TGTGCCAGCAGCACACGAGGGGAGGGCAGCTACTACGAGCAGTACTTC; CDR3aa: CASSTRGEGSYYEQYF; abundance: .; d_gene: TRBD2; v_gene: TRBV9; j_gene: TRBJ2-7
CDR3nt: TGTGCCACCAGCAGAGGGCGGGACAGCAGCAATCAGCCCCAGCATTTT; CDR3aa: CATSRGRDSSNQPQHF; abundance: .; d_gene: TRBD1; v_gene: TRBV15; j_gene: TRBJ1-5
CDR3nt: TGTGCCAGCAGCGCGACAGGGGGCGCCTACGAGCAGTACTTC; CDR3aa: CASSATGGAYEQYF; abundance: .; d_gene: TRBD1; v_gene: TRBV9; j_gene: TRBJ2-7
CDR3nt: TGTGCCAGTAGTTCTCCTGGGGCCAACGTCCTGACTTTC; CDR3aa: CASSSPGANVLTF; abundance: .; d_gene: .; v_gene: TRBV19; j_gene: TRBJ2-6
CDR3nt: TGCGCCAGCAGCCAAGATCTTCGGGGGCAGGGAGGGGATCAGCCCCAGCATTTT; CDR3aa: CASSQDLRGQGGDQPQHF; abundance: .; d_gene: .; v_gene: TRBV4-1; j_gene: TRBJ1-5
CDR3nt: TGTGCCAGTAGTGAGCCGGGACTAGCATTGGGAGAGACCCAGTACTTC; CDR3aa: CASSEPGLALGETQYF; abundance: .; d_gene: TRBD2; v_gene: TRBV19; j_gene: TRBJ2-5
CDR3nt: TGTGCCATCAGTGAGTCGCCGACAGGGAATGGCTACACCTTC; CDR3aa: CAISESPTGNGYTF; abundance: .; d_gene: TRBD1; v_gene: TRBV10-3; j_gene: TRBJ1-2
CDR3nt: TGTGCCATCAGTGACCTCACTAGCGGACTAACTAGCACAGATACGCAGTATTTT; CDR3aa: CAISDLTSGLTSTDTQYF; abundance: .; d_gene: TRBD2; v_gene: TRBV10-3; j_gene: TRBJ2-3
CDR3nt: TGTGCCAGCAGTTATAGGGACATTCAGCCCCAGCATTTT; CDR3aa: CASSYRDIQPQHF; abundance: few; d_gene: .; v_gene: TRBV2; j_gene: TRBJ1-5
CDR3nt: TGTGCCAGCAGTGACCCTTCACTGAATGAAAAACTGTTTTTT; CDR3aa: CASSDPSLNEKLFF; abundance: .; d_gene: .; v_gene: TRBV25-1; j_gene: TRBJ1-4
CDR3nt: TGTGCCAGCAGCTCGACACGAAGCACAGATACGCAGTATTTT; CDR3aa: CASSSTRSTDTQYF; abundance: few; d_gene: .; v_gene: TRBV5-4; j_gene: TRBJ2-3
CDR3nt: TGTGCCAGCGAGGAGGGACAGAATAATGAAAAACTGTTTTTT; CDR3aa: CASEEGQNNEKLFF; abundance: .; d_gene: TRBD1; v_gene: TRBV2; j_gene: TRBJ1-4
CDR3nt: TGCAGCGTTGAAGATCTTGAGGGTGGCAACACTGAAGCTTTCTTT; CDR3aa: CSVEDLEGGNTEAFF; abundance: .; d_gene: .; v_gene: TRBV29-1; j_gene: TRBJ1-1
CDR3nt: TGTGCCAGCAGCGTAGGACAGGGGAGGTACAATGAGCAGTTCTTC; CDR3aa: CASSVGQGRYNEQFF; abundance: .; d_gene: TRBD1; v_gene: TRBV9; j_gene: TRBJ2-1
CDR3nt: TGTGCCAGCAGTGCACGAACAACCGACAATGAGCAGTTCTTC; CDR3aa: CASSARTTDNEQFF; abundance: .; d_gene: .; v_gene: TRBV2; j_gene: TRBJ2-1
CDR3nt: TGTGCCAGTAGTATAACGCCTGGGGGCGGGACTGAAGCTTTCTTT; CDR3aa: CASSITPGGGTEAFF; abundance: .; d_gene: .; v_gene: TRBV19; j_gene: TRBJ1-1
CDR3nt: TGTGCCAGTAGTAGGCAGGGAGGAACGACTAATGAAAAACTGTTTTTT; CDR3aa: CASSRQGGTTNEKLFF; abundance: .; d_gene: .; v_gene: TRBV19; j_gene: TRBJ1-4
CDR3nt: TGTGCCAGCAGCCCGACAGGACTTCAGAACACTGAAGCTTTCTTT; CDR3aa: CASSPTGLQNTEAFF; abundance: .; d_gene: .; v_gene: TRBV28; j_gene: TRBJ1-1
CDR3nt: TGCGCCAGCAGCTTGCGGTTCGACGGGACTAGCTTGGGCCATGAGCAGTTCTTC; CDR3aa: CASSLRFDGTSLGHEQFF; abundance: .; d_gene: TRBD2; v_gene: TRBV5-1; j_gene: TRBJ2-1
CDR3nt: TGTGCCAGCAGCCCGGGACAGGCCAGCAATCAGCCCCAGCATTTT; CDR3aa: CASSPGQASNQPQHF; abundance: few; d_gene: TRBD1; v_gene: TRBV5-6; j_gene: TRBJ1-5
CDR3nt: TGTGCCAGTACCACACATTCCTCTGGAAACACCATATATTTT; CDR3aa: CASTTHSSGNTIYF; abundance: few; d_gene: .; v_gene: TRBV19; j_gene: TRBJ1-3
CDR3nt: TGCAGCGTTGAGCTTGAGGGCTACGAGCAGTACTTC; CDR3aa: CSVELEGYEQYF; abundance: once; d_gene: .; v_gene: TRBV29-1; j_gene: TRBJ2-7
CDR3nt: TGTGCCAGCAGCGTCTCATCGGAGGCCAATGAGCAGTTCTTC; CDR3aa: CASSVSSEANEQFF; abundance: once; d_gene: .; v_gene: TRBV9; j_gene: TRBJ2-1
CDR3nt: TGTGCCAGCTCACCACAGGGAGCCTACGAGCAGTACTTC; CDR3aa: CASSPQGAYEQYF; abundance: .; d_gene: .; v_gene: TRBV18; j_gene: TRBJ2-7
CDR3nt: TGTGCCAGTAGCTCGGGACACCTCCAAGAGACCCAGTACTTC; CDR3aa: CASSSGHLQETQYF; abundance: .; d_gene: .; v_gene: TRBV19; j_gene: TRBJ2-5
CDR3nt: TGTGCCAGCAGTTCGGCTGTGACAGGGGGCGGGGAGACCCAGTACTTC; CDR3aa: CASSSAVTGGGETQYF; abundance: .; d_gene: TRBD1; v_gene: TRBV6-5; j_gene: TRBJ2-5
CDR3nt: TGTGCCCACAGGGGAAGCTCTGGAAACACCATATATTTT; CDR3aa: CAHRGSSGNTIYF; abundance: .; d_gene: TRBD1; v_gene: TRBV6-1; j_gene: TRBJ1-3
CDR3nt: TGCGCCAGCAGCCCCCTGACTAGCGGGAAAGGACAAGAGACCCAGTACTTC; CDR3aa: CASSPLTSGKGQETQYF; abundance: once; d_gene: TRBD2; v_gene: TRBV5-1; j_gene: TRBJ2-5
CDR3nt: TGTGCCAGCAGCGTAGACCCGCTCGGGGGTCCCTATGGCTACACCTTC; CDR3aa: CASSVDPLGGPYGYTF; abundance: .; d_gene: .; v_gene: TRBV9; j_gene: TRBJ1-2
CDR3nt: TGCGCCAGCAGCCAAGTTTCTCAGGGGTTGGATGAAAAACTGTTTTTT; CDR3aa: CASSQVSQGLDEKLFF; abundance: .; d_gene: .; v_gene: TRBV4-1; j_gene: TRBJ1-4
CDR3nt: TGTGCCAGCAGATACAGGGAAGTCGAGCAGTACTTC; CDR3aa: CASRYREVEQYF; abundance: .; d_gene: .; v_gene: TRBV21-1; j_gene: TRBJ2-7
CDR3nt: TGTGCCAGCAGCCAAGGATCGGGAGGTGCCTACGAGCAGTACTTC; CDR3aa: CASSQGSGGAYEQYF; abundance: .; d_gene: TRBD2; v_gene: TRBV14; j_gene: TRBJ2-7
CDR3nt: TGTGCCAGCAGTTCCCAACAGGACGCCAAAAACATTCAGTACTTC; CDR3aa: CASSSQQDAKNIQYF; abundance: .; d_gene: .; v_gene: TRBV6-6; j_gene: TRBJ2-4
CDR3nt: TGTGCCAGCAGTTACGAGCGGGGGGACGGTACGCAGTATTTT; CDR3aa: CASSYERGDGTQYF; abundance: few; d_gene: TRBD2; v_gene: TRBV5-4; j_gene: TRBJ2-3
CDR3nt: TGTGCCAGCAGCCCGTCCCCGTACTTCTACAATGAGCAGTTCTTC; CDR3aa: CASSPSPYFYNEQFF; abundance: once; d_gene: .; v_gene: TRBV25-1; j_gene: TRBJ2-1